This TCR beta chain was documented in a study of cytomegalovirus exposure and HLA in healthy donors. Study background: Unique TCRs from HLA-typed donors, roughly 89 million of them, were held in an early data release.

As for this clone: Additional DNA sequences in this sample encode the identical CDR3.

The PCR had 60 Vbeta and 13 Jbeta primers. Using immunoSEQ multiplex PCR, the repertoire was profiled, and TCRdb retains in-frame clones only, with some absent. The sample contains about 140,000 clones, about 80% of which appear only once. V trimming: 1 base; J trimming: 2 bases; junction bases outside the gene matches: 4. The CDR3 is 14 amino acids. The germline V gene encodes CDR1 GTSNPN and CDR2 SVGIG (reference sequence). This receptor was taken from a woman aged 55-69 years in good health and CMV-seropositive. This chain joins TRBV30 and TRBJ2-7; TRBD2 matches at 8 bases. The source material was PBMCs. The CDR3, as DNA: TGTGCCTGGAGTGCGGGGGGGCCCACCTACGAGCAGTACTTC. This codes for CAWSAGGPTYEQYF.